The rows below give T cell receptor beta chains drawn from one sample of a study of cytomegalovirus exposure and HLA in healthy donors. The repertoire was sequenced with immunoSEQ multiplex PCR; TCRdb's copy has only in-frame clones and lacks some. The sample records 150,000 to 250,000 clones, roughly 82% being singletons. The sequencing input was PBMCs. Receptors originate from a woman aged 25-40 years in good health and CMV-seropositive. Each CDR3 is given with its conserved first and last residue. A D gene is named only where the DNA matches it firmly. Rows give clone size only sometimes, using once, few, many, or a class for an expanded clone.

>17|.|TRBJ1-3|TRBV5-1|TRBD1
TGCGCCAGCAGCCAACAGACAGGGATAGGTGCTGGAAACACCATATATTTT
CASSQQTGIGAGNTIYF
>14|.|TRBJ1-2|TRBV30|.
TGTGCCTGGAGCGCTTGGGGGGGGAGATATGGCTACACCTTC
CAWSAWGGRYGYTF
>15|medium-sized|TRBJ2-7|TRBV7-9|TRBD1
TGTGCCAGCAGAGACTCAAGACAGGGGGACTACGAGCAGTACTTC
CASRDSRQGDYEQYF
>14|.|TRBJ2-7|TRBV7-2|.
TGTGCCAGCAGCTTAGGGTACATTCCACGCGAGCAGTACTTC
CASSLGYIPREQYF
>16|.|TRBJ1-1|TRBV2|.
TGTGCCAGCAGCCAGACGCACACAGAGCTTAACACTGAAGCTTTCTTT
CASSQTHTELNTEAFF
>14|.|TRBJ2-1|TRBV6-5|TRBD2
TGTGCCAGCAGTTACGCTAGCGGGAGAGGCGAGCAGTTCTTC
CASSYASGRGEQFF
>13|.|TRBJ2-7|TRBV6-6|.
TGTGCCAGCAGGGCGGGGAGCTCCTACGAGCAGTACTTC
CASRAGSSYEQYF
>14|.|TRBJ1-2|TRBV4-1|.
TGCGCCAGCAGCCAAGTTCAGGGCGATTATGGCTACACCTTC
CASSQVQGDYGYTF
>18|.|TRBJ1-5|TRBV12-5|TRBD1
TGTGCTAGTGGTTTGGGGTTGACGACAGGGAGAGGAAATCAGCCCCAGCATTTT
CASGLGLTTGRGNQPQHF
>11|.|TRBJ1-1|TRBV5-1|.
TGCGCCAGCAGTTCCACAGGGATAGCTTTCTTT
CASSSTGIAFF
>14|.|TRBJ1-4|TRBV28|.
TGTGCCAGCAGTTTATCTCTGGGCCCTGAAAAACTGTTTTTT
CASSLSLGPEKLFF
>21|.|TRBJ2-3|TRBV5-1|TRBD2
TGCGCCAGCAGCTTGTATTCGGGACTAGCGGGAGCGGGGTCTAGCACAGATACGCAGTATTTT
CASSLYSGLAGAGSSTDTQYF
>14|.|TRBJ2-2|TRBV10-3|.
TGTGCCATCAGTGAGCAGGCGAACACCGGGGAGCTGTTTTTT
CAISEQANTGELFF
>14|.|TRBJ1-1|TRBV2|.
TGTGCCAGCAAGGTCCGCAGGGGAGACACTGAAGCTTTCTTT
CASKVRRGDTEAFF
>15|.|TRBJ2-7|TRBV5-7|TRBD1
TGTGCCAGCAGCTTCTCGGGACAGGGGCTCTTGGAGCAGTACTTC
CASSFSGQGLLEQYF
>16|.|TRBJ1-2|TRBV5-1|.
TGCGCCAGCAGCTTGGCCGGAGGGCCCTCAGAGGATGGCTACACCTTC
CASSLAGGPSEDGYTF
>14|.|TRBJ1-5|TRBV15|.
TGTGCCACCAGCATAGTCCTAAGTGGTCAGCCCCAGCATTTT
CATSIVLSGQPQHF
>12|.|TRBJ1-2|TRBV4-1|.
TGCGCCAGCAGCCAAGCTTTCGATGGCTACACCTTC
CASSQAFDGYTF
>16|once|TRBJ2-7|TRBV21-1|.
TGTGCCAGCAGCAAAGGCCCGGGACAGGGAGCGTGGGAGCAGTACTTC
CASSKGPGQGAWEQYF
>15|.|TRBJ2-1|TRBV5-1|TRBD2
TGCGCCAGCAGCGTCCGGACTAGCGAGTACAATGAGCAGTTCTTC
CASSVRTSEYNEQFF
>17|.|TRBJ2-7|TRBV27|TRBD2
TGTGCCAGCAGGCTTAAACCCTTGGGCGGGAGGGTCTACGAGCAGTACTTC
CASRLKPLGGRVYEQYF
>13|.|TRBJ2-2|TRBV5-1|.
TGCGCCAGCAGCTTGGCCGAGACCGGGGAGCTGTTTTTT
CASSLAETGELFF
>18|.|TRBJ2-7|TRBV18|TRBD1
TGTGCCAGCTCACCACCGGGACAGGGATATCTACTAGGTTACGAGCAGTACTTC
CASSPPGQGYLLGYEQYF
>13|.|TRBJ2-7|TRBV19|TRBD1
TGTGCCAGTAGTAACACAGGGGGGCACGAGCAGTACTTC
CASSNTGGHEQYF
>10|.|TRBJ1-5|TRBV28|.
TGTGCCAGCAGTGGCCCCCCCCAGCATTTT
CASSGPPQHF
>14|.|TRBJ1-3|TRBV19|.
.
CASTSGQTGNTIYF
>13|.|TRBJ2-7|TRBV7-8|TRBD1
TGTGCCAGCAGCCAGCCTCCTACAGGGGGGTTATACTTC
CASSQPPTGGLYF
>14|.|TRBJ2-7|TRBV4-1|TRBD1
TGCGCCAGCAGCCAATACAGGGGAACCTACGAGCAGTACTTC
CASSQYRGTYEQYF
>16|.|TRBJ1-3|TRBV10-2|TRBD1
TGCGCCAGCAGGGAGACAGGGGCCTTCTCTGGAAACACCATATATTTT
CASRETGAFSGNTIYF
>13|.|TRBJ1-2|TRBV15|TRBD1
TGTGCCACCTCGGACAGGTTGAACTATGGCTACACCTTC
CATSDRLNYGYTF
>12|.|TRBJ2-3|TRBV28|.
TGTGCCAGCAGTCCCTTAATAGATACGCAGTATTTT
CASSPLIDTQYF
>11|.|TRBJ1-3|TRBV6-5|.
TGTGCCAGCAGGCAGGGCTACACCATATATTTT
CASRQGYTIYF
>12|once|TRBJ1-2|TRBV28|.
TGTGCCAGCAGTCCCCGGGGCTATGGCTACACCTTC
CASSPRGYGYTF
>16|.|TRBJ2-1|TRBV5-1|.
TGCGCCAGCAGCCGACAAGGGACTCCGTCCTACAATGAGCAGTTCTTC
CASSRQGTPSYNEQFF
>12|few|TRBJ2-3|TRBV14|.
TGTGCCAGCAGCATATCCACAGATACGCAGTATTTT
CASSISTDTQYF
>15|.|TRBJ1-4|TRBV7-2|TRBD1
TGTGCCAGCAGCTTGGACAGGGGACGAAGTGAAAAACTGTTTTTT
CASSLDRGRSEKLFF
>13|once|TRBJ1-1|TRBV25-1|TRBD1
TGTGCCACCCCGGGACAGTCAGAAGGTGAAGCTTTCTTT
CATPGQSEGEAFF
>14|.|TRBJ2-7|TRBV14|.
TGTGCCAGCAGCCAGCACACAGGAACCTACGAGCAGTACTTC
CASSQHTGTYEQYF
>17|once|TRBJ2-5|TRBV2|TRBD1
TGTGCCAGCAGTGAAATCCGTGACAGGGGAGTCCAAGAGACCCAGTACTTC
CASSEIRDRGVQETQYF
>14|.|TRBJ2-7|TRBV19|TRBD2
TGTGCCAGTAGTATAGGTAGCGGGACCGCTGAGCAGTACTTC
CASSIGSGTAEQYF
>17|.|TRBJ1-4|TRBV27|.
TGTGCCAGCAGTTTGCACCCCGACAGAGCAACTAATGAAAAACTGTTTTTT
CASSLHPDRATNEKLFF
>15|.|TRBJ2-3|TRBV5-8|.
TGTGCCAGCAGCGAGAGTCTCGGGGACACAGATACGCAGTATTTT
CASSESLGDTDTQYF
>17|many|TRBJ2-2|TRBV29-1|TRBD2
TGCAGCGTCCACCAAAGGACTAGCGGGAGCGGCGTCGGGGAGCTGTTTTTT
CSVHQRTSGSGVGELFF
>14|once|TRBJ2-7|TRBV6-1|.
TGTGCCAGCTCTACAGCTGGCAGGCCCTACGAGCAGTACTTC
CASSTAGRPYEQYF
>15|.|TRBJ1-1|TRBV18|.
TGTGCCAGCTCACAGATTTTACTACGACAGTCTGAAGCTTTCTTT
CASSQILLRQSEAFF
>15|.|TRBJ1-5|TRBV28|TRBD1
TGTGCCAGCACAACAGGGGGCGCGTCTAATCAGCCCCAGCATTTT
CASTTGGASNQPQHF
>16|.|TRBJ1-5|TRBV28|.
TGTGCCAGCAGTTTAGGTAGTTATGGAGTCGCTCAGCCCCAGCATTTT
CASSLGSYGVAQPQHF
>17|.|TRBJ1-2|TRBV7-9|.
TGTGCCAGCAGCTCGGGAGGGGGGATCGTTTCTAACTATGGCTACACCTTC
CASSSGGGIVSNYGYTF
>13|.|TRBJ1-2|TRBV2|TRBD1
TGTGCCTGCAATCGGGACAGGGGGCATGGCTACACCTTC
CACNRDRGHGYTF
>15|.|TRBJ2-3|TRBV7-3|.
TGTGCCAGCAGCTCTTCTAGCGTCGAGACAGATACGCAGTATTTT
CASSSSSVETDTQYF
>13|.|TRBJ2-5|TRBV2|.
TGTGCCAGCAGTCAAAGAGCGGAAGAGACCCAGTACTTC
CASSQRAEETQYF
>14|few|TRBJ2-3|TRBV5-1|TRBD1
TGCGCCAGCAGATGGACAGGGAATCCAGATACGCAGTATTTT
CASRWTGNPDTQYF
>11|.|TRBJ2-1|TRBV6-5|.
TGTGCCACTCGGGGTGACAATGAGCAGTTCTTC
CATRGDNEQFF
>15|.|TRBJ1-1|TRBV6-5|.
TGTGCCAGCAGTTACTCGAGCGGCATGAACACTGAAGCTTTCTTT
CASSYSSGMNTEAFF